The clone carrying this T cell receptor (beta chain) has more than one count but fewer than ten. Its antigen is currently unknown. This CDR3 contains 14 residues. The ends were cut back, 7 bases at V and 0 bases at J, with 7 bases in the middle. CDR1 and CDR2 from the germline V gene are SEHNR and FQNEAQ (reference sequence). Via MiXCR, TCRdb re-called the 5' RACE reads, giving one row per CDR3 protein. The data contain about 140,000 distinct CDR3 sequences, 11% to 15% of them singletons. The sample originates from a study of T-cell memory formation after mild COVID-19. Study-wide findings and caveats: Contracting CD4+ clones lay largely in CM and EM, with CD8+ ones residing in EMRA.

The chain combines TRBV7-9 with TRBJ1-6, with unresolved D. The TCR originated in an adult woman who had mild COVID-19 (a few samples of this study predate the infection). Cell type and time point are not known. Source material: PBMCs or a T cell subset sorted from them (not recorded which). This CDR3 reads CASTHPSYNSPLHF. The DNA for the CDR3 is TGTGCCAGCACCCATCCCTCCTATAATTCACCCCTCCACTTT.